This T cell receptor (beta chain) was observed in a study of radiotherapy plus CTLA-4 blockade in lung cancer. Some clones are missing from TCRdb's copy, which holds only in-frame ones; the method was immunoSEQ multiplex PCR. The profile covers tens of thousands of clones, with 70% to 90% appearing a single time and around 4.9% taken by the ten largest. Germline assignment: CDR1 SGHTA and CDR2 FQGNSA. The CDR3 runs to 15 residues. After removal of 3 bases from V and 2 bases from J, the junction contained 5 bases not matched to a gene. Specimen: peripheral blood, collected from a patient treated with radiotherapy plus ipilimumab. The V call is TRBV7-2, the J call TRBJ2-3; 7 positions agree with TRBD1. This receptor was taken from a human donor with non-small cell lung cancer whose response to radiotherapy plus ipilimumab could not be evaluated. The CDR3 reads CASSFLGQSTDTQYF. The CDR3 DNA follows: TGTGCCAGCAGCTTTTTGGGACAGTCCACAGATACGCAGTATTTT.